A selection of T cell receptor beta chains follows, all from one sample in a study of blood T cell repertoires in COVID-19. The protocol was immunoSEQ multiplex PCR, while the TCRdb copy is restricted to in-frame clones and leaves out a portion. The table has 50,000 to 65,000 clones, 85% seen once; the top ten hold roughly 4.8%. Sequencing input: peripheral blood. These receptors came from a man aged 35-49 years with active COVID-19. Both conserved end residues are part of each CDR3. D genes are given only for firm matches. Some rows have no size entry. The others give once, few or many, or a class for an expanded clone.

>NA|TRBJ1-1|medium-sized|TRBV18|12
CASSLGQSEAFF
TGTGCCAGCTCACTCGGACAGAGCGAAGCTTTCTTT
>NA|TRBJ2-2|NA|TRBV5-1|13
CASSLGQIRELFF
TGCGCCAGCAGCTTGGGGCAGATACGGGAGCTGTTTTTT
>NA|TRBJ2-3|NA|TRBV19|14
CASSIGVGTDTQYF
TGTGCCAGTAGTATCGGAGTGGGCACAGATACGCAGTATTTT
>TRBD1|TRBJ2-7|NA|TRBV7-2|16
CASSTFSRTGRHEQYF
TGTGCCAGCAGCACGTTTTCACGGACAGGGAGGCACGAGCAGTACTTC
>NA|TRBJ2-2|once|TRBV11-3|13
CASSLDPAGALFF
TGTGCCAGCAGCTTAGATCCCGCCGGTGCGCTGTTTTTT
>TRBD1|TRBJ1-2|NA|TRBV30|15
CAWRADRTRAYGYTF
TGTGCCTGGAGAGCGGACAGGACGCGCGCCTATGGCTACACCTTC
>TRBD1|TRBJ2-7|NA|TRBV5-5|16
CASSLAVGTGAYEQYF
TGTGCCAGCAGCTTGGCCGTTGGGACAGGGGCCTACGAGCAGTACTTC
>TRBD2|TRBJ2-7|NA|TRBV5-1|16
CASSLYSSGSSYEPYF
TGCGCCAGCAGCTTGTACTCTAGCGGGAGCTCCTACGAGCCCTACTTC
>TRBD1|TRBJ2-5|once|TRBV6-2/TRBV6-3|16
CASSYKPGQGVETQYF
TGTGCCAGCAGTTACAAACCGGGACAGGGTGTAGAGACCCAGTACTTC
>NA|TRBJ2-7|NA|TRBV30|13
CAWRRAGNGEQYF
TGTGCCTGGAGAAGGGCAGGGAATGGGGAGCAGTACTTC
>NA|TRBJ1-6|NA|TRBV7-3|15
CASSLISGSNSPLHF
TGTGCCAGCAGCTTAATTTCAGGGTCCAATTCACCCCTCCACTTT
>TRBD1|TRBJ2-3|once|TRBV11-2|18
CASSLVREQGANTDTQYF
TGTGCCAGCAGCTTAGTCCGCGAACAGGGGGCTAACACAGATACGCAGTATTTT
>TRBD2|TRBJ2-2|NA|TRBV4-1|19
CASSPYGLAGTANTGELFF
TGCGCCAGCAGCCCCTACGGACTAGCGGGAACGGCGAACACCGGGGAGCTGTTTTTT
>TRBD1|TRBJ1-2|NA|TRBV28|12
CASTGTGGAKTF
TGTGCCAGCACCGGGACAGGGGGGGCTAAGACCTTC
>TRBD1|TRBJ1-2|NA|TRBV10-3|11
CAISERQGVNF
TGTGCCATCAGTGAGCGACAGGGGGTAAACTTC
>NA|TRBJ1-3|NA|TRBV29-1|13
CSVQGFSGNTIYF
TGCAGCGTACAGGGCTTCTCTGGAAACACCATATATTTT
>TRBD2|TRBJ2-1|NA|TRBV5-4|17
CASSLEGLAGGFREQFF
TGTGCCAGCAGCTTGGAAGGACTAGCGGGAGGATTTAGGGAGCAGTTCTTC
>TRBD2|TRBJ2-7|NA|TRBV10-2|15
CASGGTSGVSYEQYF
TGCGCCAGCGGGGGGACTAGCGGGGTCTCCTACGAGCAGTACTTC
>NA|TRBJ1-1|NA|TRBV27|14
CASSSPRDTKPAFF
TGTGCCAGCAGCTCGCCTCGGGACACCAAACCAGCTTTCTTT
>NA|TRBJ1-2|NA|TRBV9|14
CASSVMGSRGGYTF
TGTGCCAGCAGCGTAATGGGCAGTCGGGGTGGCTACACCTTC
>NA|TRBJ2-1|NA|TRBV11-2|12
CASSPRRNEQFF
TGTGCCAGCTCGCCGCGGCGGAATGAGCAGTTCTTC
>TRBD2|TRBJ2-7|few|TRBV7-9|14
CASSLSGSSYEQYF
TGTGCCAGCAGCTTAAGCGGGAGCTCCTACGAGCAGTACTTC